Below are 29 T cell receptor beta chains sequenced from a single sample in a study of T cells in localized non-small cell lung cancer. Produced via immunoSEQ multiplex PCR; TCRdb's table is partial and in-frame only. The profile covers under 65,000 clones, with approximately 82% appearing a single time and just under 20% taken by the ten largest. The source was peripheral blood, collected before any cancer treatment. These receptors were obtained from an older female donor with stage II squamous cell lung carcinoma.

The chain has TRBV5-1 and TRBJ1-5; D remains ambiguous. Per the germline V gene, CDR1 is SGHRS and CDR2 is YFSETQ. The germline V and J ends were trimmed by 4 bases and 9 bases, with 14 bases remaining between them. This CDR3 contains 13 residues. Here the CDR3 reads CASSPDGEGPQHF. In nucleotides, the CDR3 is TGCGCCAGCAGCCCGGACGGGGAGGGGCCCCAGCATTTT.

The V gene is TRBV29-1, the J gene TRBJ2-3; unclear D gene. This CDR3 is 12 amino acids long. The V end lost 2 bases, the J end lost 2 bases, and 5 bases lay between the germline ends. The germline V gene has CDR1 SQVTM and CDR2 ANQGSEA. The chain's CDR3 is CSVERDTDTQYF. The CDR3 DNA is TGCAGCGTTGAACGCGACACAGATACGCAGTATTTT.

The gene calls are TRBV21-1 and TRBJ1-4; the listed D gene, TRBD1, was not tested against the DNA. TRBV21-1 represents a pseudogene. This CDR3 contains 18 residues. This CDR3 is CASSKGGLGGRGNEKLFF. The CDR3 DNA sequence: TGTGCCAGCAGCAAAGGCGGCCTCGGAGGCAGGGGGAATGAAAAACTGTTTTTT.

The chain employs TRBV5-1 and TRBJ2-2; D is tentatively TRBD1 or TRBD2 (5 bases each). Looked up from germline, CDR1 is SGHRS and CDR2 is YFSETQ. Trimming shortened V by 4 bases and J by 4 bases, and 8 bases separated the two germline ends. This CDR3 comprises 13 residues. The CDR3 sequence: CASSGTATGELFF. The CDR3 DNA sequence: TGCGCCAGCAGCGGGACCGCCACCGGGGAGCTGTTTTTT.

CDR3 sequence: CASSLVGGPNYGYTF. CDR3 bases: TGTGCCAGCAGCTTGGTCGGGGGCCCCAACTATGGCTACACCTTC. The genes are TRBV5-4 and TRBJ1-2; possibly TRBD1 for D (6 bases). Per the germline V gene, CDR1 is SGHNT and CDR2 is YYREEE (reference sequence). The CDR3 runs to 15 residues. Deletions cut 0 bases from V and 2 bases from J, with 11 bases between.

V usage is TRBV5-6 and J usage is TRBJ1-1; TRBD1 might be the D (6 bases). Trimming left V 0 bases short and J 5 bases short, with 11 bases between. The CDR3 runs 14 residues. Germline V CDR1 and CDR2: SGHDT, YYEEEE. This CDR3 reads CASSLGGRQTEAFF. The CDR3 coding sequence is TGTGCCAGCAGCTTGGGGGGGCGTCAGACTGAAGCTTTCTTT.

CDR3 coding DNA: TGTGCCAGCAGCTTAGTTCACAGCTACGAGCAGTACTTC. It codes for CASSLVHSYEQYF. V is TRBV13 and J is TRBJ2-7; D is unclear. The V and J ends lost 1 base and 3 bases respectively, with 7 bases between them. The CDR3 is 13 residues long. CDR1 is PRHDT, CDR2 FYEKMQ, per germline (reference sequence).

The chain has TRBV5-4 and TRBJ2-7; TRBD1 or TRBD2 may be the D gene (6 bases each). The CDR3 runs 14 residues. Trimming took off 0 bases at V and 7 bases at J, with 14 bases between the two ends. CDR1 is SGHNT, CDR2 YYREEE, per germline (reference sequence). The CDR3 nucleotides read TGTGCCAGCAGCTTGGTCCCAGGAGGGGGGGAGCAGTACTTC. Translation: CASSLVPGGGEQYF.

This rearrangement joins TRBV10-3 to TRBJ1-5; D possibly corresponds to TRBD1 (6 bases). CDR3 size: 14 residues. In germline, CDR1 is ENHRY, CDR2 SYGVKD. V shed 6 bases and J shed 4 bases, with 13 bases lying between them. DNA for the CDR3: TGTGCCATCAGAGACGAGGGGGGAAATCAGCCCCAGCATTTT. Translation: CAIRDEGGNQPQHF.

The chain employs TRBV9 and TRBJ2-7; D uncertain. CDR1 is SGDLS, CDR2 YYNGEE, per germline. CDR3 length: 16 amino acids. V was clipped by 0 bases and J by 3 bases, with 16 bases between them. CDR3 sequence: CASSVGPRRTDYEQYF. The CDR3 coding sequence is TGTGCCAGCAGCGTAGGGCCCCGACGGACGGACTACGAGCAGTACTTC.

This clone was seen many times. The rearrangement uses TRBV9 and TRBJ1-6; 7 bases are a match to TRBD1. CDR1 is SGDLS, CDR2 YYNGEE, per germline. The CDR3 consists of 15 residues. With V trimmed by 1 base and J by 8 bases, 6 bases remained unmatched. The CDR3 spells CASSVTGESHSPLHF. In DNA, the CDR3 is TGTGCCAGCAGCGTAACAGGGGAATCCCATTCACCCCTCCACTTT.

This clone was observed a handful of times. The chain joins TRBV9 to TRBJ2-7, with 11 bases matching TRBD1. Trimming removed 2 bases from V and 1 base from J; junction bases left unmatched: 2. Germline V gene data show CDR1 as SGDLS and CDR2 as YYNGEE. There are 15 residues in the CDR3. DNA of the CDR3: TGTGCCAGCAGCGTCGGACAGGGGGCATCCTACGAGCAGTACTTC. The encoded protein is CASSVGQGASYEQYF.

The CDR3 sequence is CASSSHGSGAGNEKLFF. The CDR3 nucleotides read TGTGCCAGCAGTTCACACGGGTCAGGGGCGGGTAATGAAAAACTGTTTTTT. The J gene is TRBJ1-4, the V gene TRBV27, with D possibly matching TRBD1 (6 bases). CDR1 is MNHEY, CDR2 SMNVEV, per germline (reference sequence). The length of the CDR3 is 17 residues. V dropped 4 bases and J dropped 4 bases, with 19 bases sitting between them.

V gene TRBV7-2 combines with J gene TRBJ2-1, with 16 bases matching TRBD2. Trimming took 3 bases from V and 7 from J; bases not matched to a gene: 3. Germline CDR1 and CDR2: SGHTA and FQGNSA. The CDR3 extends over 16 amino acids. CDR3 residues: CASSLGLAGGHNEQFF. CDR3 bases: TGTGCCAGCAGCTTGGGACTAGCGGGGGGGCATAATGAGCAGTTCTTC. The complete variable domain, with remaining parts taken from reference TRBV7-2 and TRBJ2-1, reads GAGVSQSPSNKVTEKGKDVELRCDPISGHTALYWYRQSLGQGLEFLIYFQGNSAPDKSGLPSDRFSAERTGGSVSTLTIQRTQQEDSAVYLCASSLGLAGGHNEQFFGPGTRLTVL.

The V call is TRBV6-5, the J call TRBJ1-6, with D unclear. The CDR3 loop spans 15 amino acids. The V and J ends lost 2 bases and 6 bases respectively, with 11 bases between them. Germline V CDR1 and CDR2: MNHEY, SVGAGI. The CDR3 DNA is TGTGCCAGCAGTTACAATACGAGGACTAATTCACCCCTCCACTTT. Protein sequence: CASSYNTRTNSPLHF.

CDR3 amino acids: CASSVLREGTEAFF. The CDR3 DNA sequence: TGTGCCAGCAGCGTCCTCAGGGAGGGCACTGAAGCTTTCTTT. The gene calls are TRBV7-8 and TRBJ1-1; D perhaps matches TRBD1 (5 bases). V was cut by 5 bases and J by 4 bases, with 14 bases left in between. This CDR3 contains 14 residues. Germline CDR1 SGHVS, CDR2 FQNEAQ.

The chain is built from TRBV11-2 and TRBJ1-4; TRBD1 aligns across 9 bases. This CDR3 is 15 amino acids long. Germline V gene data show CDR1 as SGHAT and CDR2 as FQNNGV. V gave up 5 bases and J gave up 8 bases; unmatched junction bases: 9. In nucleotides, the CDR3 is TGTGCCAGCAGCCCCACAGGGGGCTTTGGAGAAAAACTGTTTTTT. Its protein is CASSPTGGFGEKLFF.

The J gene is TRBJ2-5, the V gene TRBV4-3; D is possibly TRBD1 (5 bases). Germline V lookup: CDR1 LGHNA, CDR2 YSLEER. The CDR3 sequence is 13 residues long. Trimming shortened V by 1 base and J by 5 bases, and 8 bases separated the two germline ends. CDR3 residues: CASSQAYRETQYF. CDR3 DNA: TGCGCCAGCAGCCAAGCGTACAGGGAGACCCAGTACTTC.

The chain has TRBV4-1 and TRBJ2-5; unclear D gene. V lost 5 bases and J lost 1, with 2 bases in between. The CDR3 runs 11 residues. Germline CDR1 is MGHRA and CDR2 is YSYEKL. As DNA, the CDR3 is TGCGCCAGCAGCGCCCAAGAGACCCAGTACTTC. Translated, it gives CASSAQETQYF.

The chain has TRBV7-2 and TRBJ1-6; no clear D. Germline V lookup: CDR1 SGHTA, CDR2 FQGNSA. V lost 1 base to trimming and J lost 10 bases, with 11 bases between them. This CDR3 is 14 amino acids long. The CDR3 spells CASSLVPGSSPLHF. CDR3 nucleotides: TGTGCCAGCAGCTTAGTCCCGGGAAGCTCACCCCTCCACTTT.

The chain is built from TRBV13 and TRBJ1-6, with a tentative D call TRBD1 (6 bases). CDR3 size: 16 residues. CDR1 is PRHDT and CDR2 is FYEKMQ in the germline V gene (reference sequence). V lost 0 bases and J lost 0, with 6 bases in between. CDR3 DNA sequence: TGTGCCAGCAGCTTAGGAGGGGGCTCCTATAATTCACCCCTCCACTTT. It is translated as CASSLGGGSYNSPLHF.

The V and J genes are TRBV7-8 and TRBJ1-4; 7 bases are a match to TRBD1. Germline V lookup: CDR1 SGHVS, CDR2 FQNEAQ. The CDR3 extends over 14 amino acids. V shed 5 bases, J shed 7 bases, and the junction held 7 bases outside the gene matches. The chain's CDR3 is CASSPMGQREKLFF. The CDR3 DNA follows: TGTGCCAGCAGCCCGATGGGACAGCGTGAAAAACTGTTTTTT.

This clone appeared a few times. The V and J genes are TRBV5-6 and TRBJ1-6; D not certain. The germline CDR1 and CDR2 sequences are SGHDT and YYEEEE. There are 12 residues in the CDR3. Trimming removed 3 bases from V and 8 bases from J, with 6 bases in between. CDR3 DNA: TGTGCCAGCAGCTCAATGGATTCACCCCTCCACTTT. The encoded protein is CASSSMDSPLHF.

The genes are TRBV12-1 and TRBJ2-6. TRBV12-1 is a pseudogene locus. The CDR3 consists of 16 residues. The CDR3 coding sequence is TGTGCCAGCACCGAGAAGGGCAGCTCTGGGGCCAACGTCCTGACTTTC. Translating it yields CASTEKGSSGANVLTF.

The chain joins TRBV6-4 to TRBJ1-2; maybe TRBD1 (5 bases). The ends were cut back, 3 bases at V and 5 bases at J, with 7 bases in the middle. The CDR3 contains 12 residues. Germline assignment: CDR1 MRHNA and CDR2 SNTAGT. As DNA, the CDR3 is TGTGCCAGCAGTGAGGGGGGGTATGGCTACACCTTC. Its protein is CASSEGGYGYTF.

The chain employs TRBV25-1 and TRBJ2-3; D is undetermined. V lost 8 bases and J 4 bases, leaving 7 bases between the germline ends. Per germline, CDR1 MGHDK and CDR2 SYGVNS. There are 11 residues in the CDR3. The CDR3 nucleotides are TGTGCCAGCGCCTTCGCAGATACGCAGTATTTT. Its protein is CASAFADTQYF.

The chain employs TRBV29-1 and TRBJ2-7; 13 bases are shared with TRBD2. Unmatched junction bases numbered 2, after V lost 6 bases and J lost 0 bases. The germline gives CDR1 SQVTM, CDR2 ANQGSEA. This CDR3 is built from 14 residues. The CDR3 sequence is CSVGTSGTSYEQYF. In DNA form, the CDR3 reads TGCAGCGTCGGGACTAGCGGGACCTCCTACGAGCAGTACTTC.

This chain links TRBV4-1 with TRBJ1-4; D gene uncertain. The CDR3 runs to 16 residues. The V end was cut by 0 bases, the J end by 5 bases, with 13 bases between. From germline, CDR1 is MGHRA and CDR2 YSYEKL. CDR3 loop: CASSQETGYGNEKLFF. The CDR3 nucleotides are TGCGCCAGCAGCCAAGAGACCGGGTATGGAAATGAAAAACTGTTTTTT.

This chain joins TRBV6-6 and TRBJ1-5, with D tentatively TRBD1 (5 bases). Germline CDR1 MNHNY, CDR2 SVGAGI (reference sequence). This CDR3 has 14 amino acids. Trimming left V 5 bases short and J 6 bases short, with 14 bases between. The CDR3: CASSKQGVGQPQHF. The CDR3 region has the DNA TGTGCCAGCAGTAAGCAGGGTGTCGGTCAGCCCCAGCATTTT.